This is a list of T cell receptor beta chains from one sample in a study of blood T cell repertoires in COVID-19. Generated by immunoSEQ multiplex PCR, the TCRdb table keeps only in-frame clones and is missing some. In the table there are about 310,000 clones, approximately 85% of which are singletons. Sequencing was done on a sample of PBMCs or T cells enriched from blood (not recorded which). Source of these receptors: a young man who had recovered from COVID-19. The CDR3 runs from the conserved cysteine through the conserved F or W. Fields, in order: V gene, D gene, clone size, J gene, CDR3 DNA, CDR3 protein. The D gene is left open where the match is weak. Size is omitted from some rows. Given values are once, few, many or a class for expanded clones.

TRBV6-2/TRBV6-3,-,once,TRBJ1-5,TGTGCCAGCAGTTACGGGGCTGTCAATCAGCCCCAGCATTTT,CASSYGAVNQPQHF
TRBV30,-,-,TRBJ1-1,TGTGCCTGGAGTGTTCCGCATGGGGAGTTAATGAACACTGAAGCTTTCTTT,CAWSVPHGELMNTEAFF
TRBV7-2,TRBD1,-,TRBJ2-2,TGTGCCAGCAGCGCCTGGGACAGGGGGTTCACCGGGGAGCTGTTTTTT,CASSAWDRGFTGELFF
TRBV7-8,-,-,TRBJ2-1,TGTGCCAGCAGCTTGAGCAGGGGCAATGAGCAGTTCTTC,CASSLSRGNEQFF
TRBV6-1,-,once,TRBJ2-5,TGTGCCAGCAGTGGTTTTACGGACAGCCTTTGGGAGGAGACCCAGTACTTC,CASSGFTDSLWEETQYF
TRBV6-2/TRBV6-3,-,-,TRBJ2-1,TGTGCCAGCAGTTACTCCCAGGGGCTCGGTGAGCAGTTCTTC,CASSYSQGLGEQFF
TRBV18,-,-,TRBJ2-3,TGTGCCAGCTCACCCTCCACAGATACGCAGTATTTT,CASSPSTDTQYF
TRBV5-4,TRBD2,-,TRBJ2-3,TGTGCCAGCAGCTTGGGACTAGCGGGCCTCACAGATACGCAGTATTTT,CASSLGLAGLTDTQYF
TRBV9,TRBD1,-,TRBJ1-1,TGTGCCAGCAGCGAGACAGGGACCCCGCTCGTGGAGGCTGAAGCTTTCTTT,CASSETGTPLVEAEAFF
TRBV29-1,-,-,TRBJ2-7,TGCAGCGTTGAAGTACAGGGATCCTACGAGCAGTACTTC,CSVEVQGSYEQYF
TRBV18,-,once,TRBJ2-5,TGTGCCAGCTCACCGCAAAGGGAGGAGACCCAGTACTTC,CASSPQREETQYF
TRBV29-1,-,-,TRBJ1-5,TGCAGCGTTGCTGGGGGCAGCAATCAGCCCCAGCATTTT,CSVAGGSNQPQHF
TRBV2,-,-,TRBJ1-1,TGTGCCAGCAAGATAGAGTTGAACACTGAAGCTTTCTTT,CASKIELNTEAFF
TRBV3-1/TRBV3-2,-,-,TRBJ1-5,TGTGCCAGCAGCCAACAGGGTGGACAGCCCCAGCATTTT,CASSQQGGQPQHF
TRBV11-3,TRBD1,-,TRBJ1-1,TGTGCCAGCAGCTTAGGGGGGACAGGGGGCCGGAACACTGAAGCTTTCTTT,CASSLGGTGGRNTEAFF
TRBV4-2,TRBD2,-,TRBJ2-1,TGTGCCAGCAGCCACGCCAGCCTGCGGGGGGCGATGGGCGAGCAGTTCTTC,CASSHASLRGAMGEQFF
TRBV6-5,-,few,TRBJ1-3,TGTGCCAGCAGCCCAGGGGAACCTGGAAACACCATATATTTT,CASSPGEPGNTIYF
TRBV7-9,-,-,TRBJ1-3,TGTGCCAGCAACGAAGGACGGGGCTCTGGAAACACCATATATTTT,CASNEGRGSGNTIYF
TRBV18,-,once,TRBJ1-3,TGTGCCAGCTCACCGCCAGGACACTCTGGAAACACCATATATTTT,CASSPPGHSGNTIYF
TRBV4-1,-,-,TRBJ2-2,TGCGCCAGCAGTCGTACTCCCACCGGGGGTAACACCGGGGAGCTGTTTTTT,CASSRTPTGGNTGELFF
TRBV5-8,TRBD1,-,TRBJ1-6,TGTGCCAGCAGCCCCCGGGACAGTCTCTCCTATAATTCACCCCTCCACTTT,CASSPRDSLSYNSPLHF
TRBV6-5,TRBD2,few,TRBJ2-3,TGTGCCAGCGGGCAAGCGGGGGGCCCAGATACGCAGTATTTT,CASGQAGGPDTQYF
TRBV5-1,TRBD1,-,TRBJ1-1,TGCGCCAGCAGCTTGGTAGAAACAGGGGGTTACCAAGCTTTCTTT,CASSLVETGGYQAFF
TRBV7-2,TRBD2,few,TRBJ2-2,TGTGCCAGCAGCAGGACTAGAAGTCGGACCGGGGAGCTGTTTTTT,CASSRTRSRTGELFF
TRBV9,-,-,TRBJ2-5,TGTGCCAGCAGCGTAGCTGGGAGCCCCCAGGAGACCCAGTACTTC,CASSVAGSPQETQYF
TRBV19,-,-,TRBJ1-2,TGTGCCAGTAGTTTCGCAGATAACTATGGCTACACCTTC,CASSFADNYGYTF
TRBV7-2,-,once,TRBJ2-2,TGTGCCAGCAGCTTCACAGAGGGCGGGGAGCTGTTTTTT,CASSFTEGGELFF
TRBV9,-,-,TRBJ1-2,TGTGCCAGCACCCCCGGGGGGGCTAAAGACTATGGCTACACCTTC,CASTPGGAKDYGYTF
TRBV15,TRBD1,few,TRBJ1-4,TGTGCCACCAGCAGCAAAACTGGGACAGGGGCTGAAAAACTGTTTTTT,CATSSKTGTGAEKLFF
TRBV29-1,-,-,TRBJ2-7,TGCAGCGTTGAACGGCTAGACTCCTACGAGCAGTACTTC,CSVERLDSYEQYF
TRBV27,-,-,TRBJ1-5,TGTGCCAGCAGTTTATTAGGAGGAAATCAGCCCCAGCATTTT,CASSLLGGNQPQHF
TRBV7-2,-,once,TRBJ1-2,TGTGCCAGCAGCTTAGCGCAACCCGAGGGCTATGGCTACACCTTC,CASSLAQPEGYGYTF
TRBV18,-,-,TRBJ1-1,TGTGCCAGCTCACAGCCAGGGCGAGTGACTGAAGCTTTCTTT,CASSQPGRVTEAFF
TRBV30,-,-,TRBJ2-2,TGTGCCTGGAGTACAACTAGCAACACCGGGGAGCTGTTTTTT,CAWSTTSNTGELFF
TRBV6-5,-,-,TRBJ2-2,TGTGCCAGCAGGGAGAACAGGGACACCGGGGAGCTGTTTTTT,CASRENRDTGELFF
TRBV19,-,once,TRBJ1-3,TGTGCCAGTAGTCCCCGGAGAGCTGGCAGCAGCTCTGGAAACACCATATATTTT,CASSPRRAGSSSGNTIYF